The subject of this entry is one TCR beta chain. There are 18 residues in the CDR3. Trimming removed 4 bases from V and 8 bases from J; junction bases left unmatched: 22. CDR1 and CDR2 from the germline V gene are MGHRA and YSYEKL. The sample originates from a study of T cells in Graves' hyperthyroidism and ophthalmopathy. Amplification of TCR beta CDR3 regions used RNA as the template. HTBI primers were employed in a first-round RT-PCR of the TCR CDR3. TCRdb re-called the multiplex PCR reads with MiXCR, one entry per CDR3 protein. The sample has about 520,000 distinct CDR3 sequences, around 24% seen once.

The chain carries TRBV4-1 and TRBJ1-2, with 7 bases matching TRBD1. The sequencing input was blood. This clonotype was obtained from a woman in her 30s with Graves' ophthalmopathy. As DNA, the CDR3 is TGCGCCAGCAGCCTTTTTGACAGGGTGAAGGGTGTTCGTCCGGGCTACACCTTC. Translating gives CASSLFDRVKGVRPGYTF.